The source of this T cell receptor (beta chain) is a study of graft-versus-host responses after intestinal transplantation. Study in general: As for transplant type, recipients had multivisceral, liver-intestinal, or isolated intestinal grafts. Broader study findings: There were GvH clones found in recipient marrow, and some of them appeared first in ileum or blood.

This clone is a singleton in its sample. Its antigen is still unknown. This CDR3 has 15 amino acids. Germline loops: CDR1 MNHEY, CDR2 SMNVEV (reference sequence). V was clipped by 5 bases and J by 4 bases, with 16 bases between them. Only in-frame clones appear in the TCRdb table, and some are missing; sequencing was by immunoSEQ multiplex PCR. In the table there are 15,000 to 20,000 clones, approximately 80% of which are singletons. The J gene is TRBJ2-3, the V gene TRBV27, with D perhaps TRBD2 (5 bases). The sequencing used PBMCs, collected 14 days after transplant. The TCR was taken from a human patient who received an intestinal transplant, so some T cells may come from the graft donor. The CDR3 is CASSPTPGLSDTQYF. CDR3 bases: TGTGCCAGCAGTCCAACTCCCGGACTTTCAGATACGCAGTATTTT.